The entry that follows covers one T cell receptor (beta chain) sequence. The antigen is undetermined. The data originate from a study of cytomegalovirus exposure and HLA in healthy donors. Study-level points and caveats: CMV serostatus stood as the only immune exposure information on hand. Cytomegalovirus association was assigned to approximately 160 TCR beta chains. A missense DCLRE1C variant was associated with V- and J-gene trimming of TCR beta chains in a later analysis, and an independent cohort replicated the association. The study dropped some indistinguishable V segments, TRBV6-2 and TRBV6-3 among them.

CDR1 LGHNA and CDR2 YNFKEQ come from the germline V gene. CDR3 size: 12 residues. With V trimmed by 3 bases and J by 9 bases, 4 bases remained unmatched. It was with 60 Vbeta and 13 Jbeta primers that the PCR ran. Data came from immunoSEQ multiplex PCR; TCRdb stores just in-frame clones and leaves some out. The table records some 150,000 clones, 77% of them present only once. The rearrangement uses TRBV4-2 and TRBJ2-5, with TRBD2 matching 7 bases. The sample comprised PBMCs. The clonotype originates from a woman aged 30 to 39 in good health and CMV-seronegative. The CDR3 sequence is CASSHAGEAQYF. CDR3 DNA sequence: TGTGCCAGCAGCCATGCGGGGGAGGCCCAGTACTTC.